This T cell receptor (beta chain) was sequenced in a study of cytomegalovirus exposure and HLA in healthy donors. Overall study findings and caveats: CMV antigen specificity was confirmed in vitro for a few CMV-associated chains. In a later analysis, HLA-associated TCR beta chains were more clonally expanded than equally common others. In a later analysis, DRB1 alleles had the most associated TCRs; HLA-C alleles the fewest.

The CDR3 spans 14 residues. Germline V gene sequence: CDR1 SGHTA, CDR2 FQGNSA. The V and J ends lost 6 bases and 4 bases, in that order; junction bases with no gene match: 5. As for this clone: Its specificity is unknown.

Both 60 Vbeta primers and 13 Jbeta primers went into the PCR. Data came from immunoSEQ multiplex PCR; TCRdb stores just in-frame clones and leaves some out. The sample has about 140,000 clones; around 65% are singletons. Whereas donors were nominally healthy upon sampling, unrecorded immune exposures were probable. The sequence was obtained from a male donor in good health and CMV-seronegative. The specimen was PBMCs. The gene calls are TRBV7-2 and TRBJ1-3, with TRBD1 matching over 8 bases. CDR3 residues: CASRLTGDGNTIYF. The CDR3 DNA follows: TGTGCCAGCAGACTGACAGGGGACGGAAACACCATATATTTT.